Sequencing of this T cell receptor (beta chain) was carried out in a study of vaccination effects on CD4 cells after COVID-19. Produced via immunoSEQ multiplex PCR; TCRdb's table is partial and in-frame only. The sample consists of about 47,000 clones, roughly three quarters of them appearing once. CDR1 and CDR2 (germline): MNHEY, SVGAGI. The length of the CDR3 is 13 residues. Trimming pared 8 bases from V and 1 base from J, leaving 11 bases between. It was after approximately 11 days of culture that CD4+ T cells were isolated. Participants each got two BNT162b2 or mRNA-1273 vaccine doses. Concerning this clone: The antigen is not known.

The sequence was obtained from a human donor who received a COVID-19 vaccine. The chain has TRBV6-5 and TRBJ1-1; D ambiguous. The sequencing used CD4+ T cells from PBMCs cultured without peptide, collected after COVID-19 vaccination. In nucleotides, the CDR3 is TGTGCCAGCTTTATCAGGCAGAACACTGAAGCTTTCTTT. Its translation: CASFIRQNTEAFF.